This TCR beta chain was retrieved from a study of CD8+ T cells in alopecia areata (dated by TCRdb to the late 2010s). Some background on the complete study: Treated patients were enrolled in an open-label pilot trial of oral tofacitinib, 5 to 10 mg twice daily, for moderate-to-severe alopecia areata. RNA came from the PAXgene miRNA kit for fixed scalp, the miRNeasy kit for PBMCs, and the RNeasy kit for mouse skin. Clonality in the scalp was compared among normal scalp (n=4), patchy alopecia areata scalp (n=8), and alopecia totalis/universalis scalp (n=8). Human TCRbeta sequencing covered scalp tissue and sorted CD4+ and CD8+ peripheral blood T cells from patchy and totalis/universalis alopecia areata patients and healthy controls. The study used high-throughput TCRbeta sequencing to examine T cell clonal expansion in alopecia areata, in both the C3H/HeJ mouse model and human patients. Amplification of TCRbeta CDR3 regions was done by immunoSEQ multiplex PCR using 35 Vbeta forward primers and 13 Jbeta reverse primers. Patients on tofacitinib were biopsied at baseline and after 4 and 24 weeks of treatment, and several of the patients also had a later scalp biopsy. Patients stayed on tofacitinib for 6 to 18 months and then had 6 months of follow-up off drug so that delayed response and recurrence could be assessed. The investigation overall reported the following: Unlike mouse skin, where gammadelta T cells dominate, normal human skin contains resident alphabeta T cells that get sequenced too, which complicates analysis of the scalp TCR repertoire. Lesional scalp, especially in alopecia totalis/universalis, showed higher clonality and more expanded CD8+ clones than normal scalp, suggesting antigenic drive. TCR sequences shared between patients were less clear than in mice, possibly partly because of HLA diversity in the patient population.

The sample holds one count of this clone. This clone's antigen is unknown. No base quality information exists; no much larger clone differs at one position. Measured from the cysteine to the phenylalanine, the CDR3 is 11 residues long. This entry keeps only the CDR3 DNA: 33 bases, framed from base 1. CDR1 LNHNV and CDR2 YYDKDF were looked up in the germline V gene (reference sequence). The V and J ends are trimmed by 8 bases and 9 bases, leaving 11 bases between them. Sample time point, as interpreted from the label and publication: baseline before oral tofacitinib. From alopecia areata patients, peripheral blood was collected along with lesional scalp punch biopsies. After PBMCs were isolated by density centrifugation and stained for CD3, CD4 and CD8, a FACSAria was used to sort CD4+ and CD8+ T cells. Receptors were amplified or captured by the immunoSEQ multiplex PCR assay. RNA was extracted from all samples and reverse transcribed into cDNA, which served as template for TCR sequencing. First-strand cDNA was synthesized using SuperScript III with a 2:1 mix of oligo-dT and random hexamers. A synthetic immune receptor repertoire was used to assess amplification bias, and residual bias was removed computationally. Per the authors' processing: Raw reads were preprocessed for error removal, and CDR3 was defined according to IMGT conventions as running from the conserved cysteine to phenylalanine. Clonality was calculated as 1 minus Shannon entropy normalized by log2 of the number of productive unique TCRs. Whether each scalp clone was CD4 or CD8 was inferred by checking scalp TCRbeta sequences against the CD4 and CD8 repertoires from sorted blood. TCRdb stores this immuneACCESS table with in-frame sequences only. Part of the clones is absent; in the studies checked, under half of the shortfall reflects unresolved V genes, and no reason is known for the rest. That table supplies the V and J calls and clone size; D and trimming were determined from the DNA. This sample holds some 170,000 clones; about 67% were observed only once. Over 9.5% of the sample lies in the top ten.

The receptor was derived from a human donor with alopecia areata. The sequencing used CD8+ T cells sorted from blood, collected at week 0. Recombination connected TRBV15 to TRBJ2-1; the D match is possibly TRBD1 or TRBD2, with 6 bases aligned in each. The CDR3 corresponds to CATAEGGEQFF. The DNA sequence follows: TGTGCCACCGCGGAGGGGGGTGAGCAGTTCTTC.